The 29 T cell receptor beta chains presented below share a single source sample, sequenced in a study of beta chain features in type 1 diabetes. The entirety of the isolated RNA underwent reverse transcription, so expressed TCRB transcripts were sequenced. Measured with immunoSEQ multiplex PCR; TCRdb has only the in-frame clones, and not every one. The sample has about 340,000 clones, approximately 13% seen once. Study-wide points: Shortening of TCRB CDR3s, moderate but significant, appeared in all four CD4+ subsets of Type 1 diabetes patients.

These receptors are not linked to any known antigen. Sequenced: naive CD4+ T cells from blood. The receptors derive from a young woman with type 1 diabetes.

The chain recombines TRBV5-4 with TRBJ1-1, with a weak D call TRBD1 (5 bases). The V and J ends lost 3 bases and 1 base respectively, with 13 bases between them. The CDR3 is 15 residues long. Per the germline V gene, CDR1 is SGHNT and CDR2 is YYREEE (reference sequence). Here the CDR3 DNA reads TGTGCCAGCAGCTCTTTCCAGGGTAGGAACACTGAAGCTTTCTTT. The encoded protein is CASSSFQGRNTEAFF.

The rearrangement joins TRBV7-9 to TRBJ2-7; 8 nucleotides match TRBD2. V lost 4 bases to trimming and J lost 5 bases; unmatched junction nucleotides: 4. The CDR3 is 13 residues long. Germline CDR1 reads SEHNR; CDR2 reads FQNEAQ (reference sequence). The CDR3 here is CASSSQAGDEQYV. The CDR3 DNA follows: TGTGCCAGCAGCTCCCAAGCGGGAGACGAGCAGTACGTC.

This clone came up a few times. The sample has other DNA sequences that encode this CDR3 too. This chain connects TRBV9 to TRBJ2-2; TRBD2 agrees at 7 bases. The CDR3 totals 14 residues. Germline trimming cut 0 bases from V and 5 bases from J; bases unmatched to any gene: 1. CDR1 and CDR2 from the germline V gene are SGDLS and YYNGEE. The CDR3, as DNA: TGTGCCAGCAGCGTAGGGGGGGGGACCGGGGAGCTGTTTTTT. This codes for CASSVGGGTGELFF.

The sample holds a few counts of this clone. The chain recombines TRBV15 with TRBJ1-1, with D possibly being TRBD1 (6 bases). V dropped 5 bases and J dropped 4 bases, with 17 bases sitting between them. The CDR3 is made up of 15 amino acids. The germline CDR1 and CDR2 sequences are LNHNV and YYDKDF (reference sequence). This chain's CDR3 is CATSFSQGRGTEAFF. The CDR3 nucleotides are TGTGCCACCAGCTTTAGCCAGGGGAGGGGCACTGAAGCTTTCTTT.

This clone was seen a few times. Written as DNA, the CDR3 is TGTGCCAGCAGCCAAGCGGGAGGGACCTACAATGAGCAGTTCTTC. It specifies CASSQAGGTYNEQFF. The chain links TRBV4-2 to TRBJ2-1; 8 positions agree with TRBD2. The length of the CDR3 is 15 residues. V trimming: 1 base; J trimming: 2 bases; junction bases outside the gene matches: 1. The germline V gene has CDR1 LGHNA and CDR2 YNFKEQ.

In its sample, this clone was seen a few times. The chain links TRBV2 to TRBJ2-1; TRBD2 is a possible D gene (7 bases). V was trimmed by 6 bases and J by 6 bases, leaving 12 bases between them. Germline CDR1 reads SNHLY; CDR2 reads FYNNEI. CDR3 size: 13 residues. CDR3 residues: CASRWEGVNEQFF. Here the CDR3 DNA reads TGTGCCAGCAGGTGGGAGGGGGTCAATGAGCAGTTCTTC.

There are a few counts of this clone. The genes are TRBV6-5 and TRBJ2-3; D call uncertain. V was shortened by 5 bases and J by 6 bases, with 6 bases between the two germline ends. This CDR3 spans 11 amino acids. CDR1 is MNHEY and CDR2 is SVGAGI in the germline V gene. The CDR3 loop reads CASSNSDTQYF. The CDR3, as DNA: TGTGCCAGCAGTAATTCGGATACGCAGTATTTT.

This rearrangement joins TRBV7-2 to TRBJ2-5; D gene ambiguous. Germline V lookup: CDR1 SGHTA, CDR2 FQGNSA. The V and J ends lost 1 base and 3 bases respectively, with 6 bases between them. This CDR3 is built from 13 residues. DNA for the CDR3: TGTGCCAGCAGCTTAGTTACAGAAGAGACCCAGTACTTC. It codes for CASSLVTEETQYF.

The V call is TRBV18, the J call TRBJ2-5; 7 bases fit TRBD2. The CDR3 is 15 residues long. Germline CDR1 reads KGHSH; CDR2 reads LQKENI. After removal of 0 bases from V and 4 bases from J, the junction contained 5 bases not matched to a gene. The CDR3 reads CASSPPVTSRETQYF. The CDR3 DNA reads as TGTGCCAGCTCACCACCGGTGACTAGCAGAGAGACCCAGTACTTC.

V is TRBV27 and J is TRBJ2-7; weak D call: TRBD1 (5 bases). Germline loops: CDR1 MNHEY, CDR2 SMNVEV (reference sequence). Trimming removed 8 bases at V and 2 bases at J, with 19 bases between. There are 15 residues in the CDR3. The CDR3 here is CASRPRGDRPYEQYV. CDR3 coding DNA: TGTGCCAGCCGCCCCCGAGGAGACAGACCCTACGAGCAGTACGTC.

This clone came up a few times. The chain links TRBV11-2 to TRBJ2-5; 10 bases fit TRBD2. V dropped 1 base and J dropped 5; count of bases not matched to a gene: 7. The germline gives CDR1 SGHAT, CDR2 FQNNGV. The CDR3 loop spans 16 amino acids. The CDR3 coding sequence is TGTGCCAGCAGCTTAGTAGCTAGCGGGAGCACGGAGACCCAGTACTTC. Translating gives CASSLVASGSTETQYF. The full variable domain, with the rest looked up from reference TRBV11-2 and TRBJ2-5, is EAGVAQSPRYKIIEKRQSVAFWCNPISGHATLYWYQQILGQGPKLLIQFQNNGVVDDSQLPKDRFSAERLKGVDSTLKIQPAKLEDSAVYLCASSLVASGSTETQYFGPGTRLLVL.

The chain is built from TRBV30 and TRBJ2-1; 15 positions agree with TRBD2. CDR1 and CDR2 (germline): GTSNPN, SVGIG (reference sequence). Trimming took 2 bases from V and 0 from J; bases not matched to a gene: 11. The CDR3 totals 20 residues. The CDR3 is CAWSSTRTSGRAGSYNEQFF. The DNA for the CDR3 is TGTGCCTGGAGTTCCACAAGGACTAGCGGGAGGGCAGGCTCCTACAATGAGCAGTTCTTC.

This clone was counted only a few times. The chain carries TRBV7-9 and TRBJ1-1; the match to TRBD1 covers 7 bases. The germline gives CDR1 SEHNR, CDR2 FQNEAQ (reference sequence). J was trimmed by 1 base and V by 5 bases; bases with no gene match: 7. CDR3 size: 15 residues. CDR3 in DNA: TGTGCCAGCAGCCCTCAGGGGGGTGGGAACACTGAAGCTTTCTTT. It specifies CASSPQGGGNTEAFF.

The chain uses TRBV5-1 and TRBJ1-1; D is uncertain. The CDR3 is made up of 20 amino acids. Germline CDR1 SGHRS, CDR2 YFSETQ. The ends were cut back, 0 bases at V and 0 bases at J, with 24 bases in the middle. The DNA of the CDR3 is TGCGCCAGCAGCTTGGGGGCGGGTTGGGGAATTGACAACGTGAACACTGAAGCTTTCTTT. This encodes CASSLGAGWGIDNVNTEAFF.

V and J are TRBV2 and TRBJ2-3; maybe TRBD2 (6 bases). CDR1 is SNHLY and CDR2 is FYNNEI in the germline V gene. The CDR3 runs 12 residues. Trimming left V 2 bases short and J 9 bases short, with 9 bases between. Here the CDR3 reads CASSERRVTQYF. CDR3 coding DNA: TGTGCCAGCAGTGAACGGAGGGTAACGCAGTATTTT.

This clone appeared a few times. The CDR3 loop is CASNVLAGGPSEQYF. The CDR3 coding sequence is TGCGCCAGCAACGTCTTGGCGGGAGGGCCGAGCGAGCAGTACTTC. The chain links TRBV5-1 to TRBJ2-7; 9 bases fit TRBD2. Germline CDR1 is SGHRS and CDR2 is YFSETQ. The CDR3 covers 15 residues. With 6 bases clipped from V and 6 bases from J, the junction kept 13 bases outside the gene matches.

This clone turned up a few times. The CDR3 nucleotides are TGTGCCAGCAGCTTAGGTCAGGAAAACACTGAAGCTTTCTTT. This codes for CASSLGQENTEAFF. J is TRBJ1-1 and V is TRBV11-2; D not certain. Trimming removed 1 base from V and 2 bases from J, with 8 bases in between. The CDR3 is 14 residues long. Germline CDR1 is SGHAT and CDR2 is FQNNGV. The whole variable domain, remainder taken from reference TRBV11-2 and TRBJ1-1, is EAGVAQSPRYKIIEKRQSVAFWCNPISGHATLYWYQQILGQGPKLLIQFQNNGVVDDSQLPKDRFSAERLKGVDSTLKIQPAKLEDSAVYLCASSLGQENTEAFFGQGTRLTVV.

The DNA of the CDR3 is TGTGCCAGCAGTTTCCCAAACTACGAGCAGTACTTC. Translated, it gives CASSFPNYEQYF. The chain has TRBV28 and TRBJ2-7; no clear D. Germline lookup yields CDR1 MDHEN and CDR2 SYDVKM. The CDR3 is made up of 12 amino acids. The ends were cut back, 3 bases at V and 3 bases at J, with 6 bases in the middle.

In its sample, this clone was seen a few times. V is TRBV5-4 and J is TRBJ2-1; D unresolved. The germline V gene has CDR1 SGHNT and CDR2 YYREEE (reference sequence). V was clipped by 9 bases and J by 0 bases, with 10 bases between them. The CDR3 spans 13 residues. The CDR3 coding sequence is TGTGCCATCTCAGCGAACTCCTACAATGAGCAGTTCTTC. Translating gives CAISANSYNEQFF.

This clone was counted a few times. V is TRBV1 and J is TRBJ2-7; the listed D gene, TRBD2, was not tested against the DNA. TRBV1 is an annotated pseudogene. The CDR3 consists of 14 residues. The DNA of the CDR3 is TGCACCAGCAGCCAAGAGGGAGCGCGCCACGAGCAGTACGTC. It translates to CTSSQEGARHEQYV.

The chain couples TRBV12-5 to TRBJ2-1; TRBD1 might be the D (6 bases). The CDR3 extends over 15 amino acids. CDR1 and CDR2 (germline): LGHNT, FRNRAP. V was pared by 0 bases and J by 5 bases, with 11 bases between. The CDR3 DNA is TGTGCTAGTGGTTTGGTAATACAGGGAAACAATGAGCAGTTCTTC. It codes for CASGLVIQGNNEQFF. The whole variable domain, remainder taken from reference TRBV12-5 and TRBJ2-1, is DARVTQTPRHKVTEMGQEVTMRCQPILGHNTVFWYRQTMMQGLELLAYFRNRAPLDDSGMPKDRFSAEMPDATLATLKIQPSEPRDSAVYFCASGLVIQGNNEQFFGPGTRLTVL.

The chain carries TRBV5-6 and TRBJ1-3, with D unclear. Germline V gene sequence: CDR1 SGHDT, CDR2 YYEEEE. The V gene lost 2 bases and the J gene lost 2 bases, with 8 bases spanning the gap. The CDR3 length is 14 residues. CDR3 nucleotides: TGTGCCAGCAGCTTAAGAGGGCCTGGAAACACCATATATTTT. This translates into CASSLRGPGNTIYF.

This clone was seen a handful of times. This rearrangement joins TRBV29-1 to TRBJ2-3, with D maybe TRBD1 (5 bases). Germline CDR1 reads SQVTM; CDR2 reads ANQGSEA. The CDR3 has 14 residues. Trimming stripped 5 bases from V and 0 bases from J, with 12 bases between. CDR3 nucleotide sequence: TGCAGCGTTTATGGGGCAGGCAGCACAGATACGCAGTATTTT. It codes for CSVYGAGSTDTQYF.

The V gene is TRBV5-1, the J gene TRBJ2-1; D is undetermined. V was trimmed by 1 base and J by 5 bases, leaving 7 bases between them. Germline V CDR1 and CDR2: SGHRS, YFSETQ. The CDR3 has 13 residues. CDR3: CASSLSRDNEQFF. CDR3 coding DNA: TGCGCCAGCAGCTTGAGTCGGGACAATGAGCAGTTCTTC.

V gene TRBV28 combines with J gene TRBJ2-7, with D maybe TRBD2 (6 bases). The V and J ends lost 7 bases and 2 bases respectively, with 12 bases between them. CDR1 and CDR2 (germline): MDHEN, SYDVKM. The CDR3 loop spans 13 amino acids. The chain's CDR3 is CASKEGPAYEQYF. The CDR3 nucleotides are TGTGCCAGCAAGGAGGGGCCGGCCTACGAGCAGTACTTC.

This clone has only a few counts. The rearrangement links TRBV7-2 to TRBJ2-3; weak D call: TRBD2 (6 bases). This CDR3 spans 18 amino acids. CDR1 and CDR2 from the germline V gene are SGHTA and FQGNSA. Trimming shortened V by 2 bases and J by 0 bases, and 18 bases separated the two germline ends. The DNA for the CDR3 is TGTGCCAGCAGCTTATGGAGTAGCGGAGCATCTAGCACAGATACGCAGTATTTT. Its protein is CASSLWSSGASSTDTQYF.

This clone was seen only a few times. The chain is built from TRBV18 and TRBJ2-3; 11 bases align to TRBD1. This CDR3 region has 19 residues. Per the germline V gene, CDR1 is KGHSH and CDR2 is LQKENI. The junction had 15 bases not matched to a gene; V was cut back by 2 bases and J by 5 bases. As DNA, the CDR3 is TGTGCCAGCTCACCATCCGCCGCCGGGACAGGGGGGAGAAGAGATACGCAGTATTTT. As protein: CASSPSAAGTGGRRDTQYF.

The chain links TRBV27 to TRBJ2-5; 9 nucleotides align to TRBD1. Per germline, CDR1 MNHEY and CDR2 SMNVEV (reference sequence). V was pared by 6 bases and J by 5 bases, with 7 bases of the junction left unmatched. CDR3 length: 14 residues. The CDR3 protein is CASRVTGGRETQYF. CDR3 nucleotide sequence: TGTGCCAGCAGGGTCACAGGGGGCCGGGAGACCCAGTACTTC.

This clone was counted a few times. The J gene is TRBJ2-3, the V gene TRBV6-6; D call uncertain. Germline-derived CDR1 and CDR2 are MNHNY and SVGAGI (reference sequence). The CDR3 has 12 amino acids. V gave up 7 bases and J gave up 2 bases, with 7 bases separating them. Here the CDR3 reads CASNLLTDTQYF. The DNA of the CDR3 is TGTGCCAGCAATCTCCTCACAGATACGCAGTATTTT.